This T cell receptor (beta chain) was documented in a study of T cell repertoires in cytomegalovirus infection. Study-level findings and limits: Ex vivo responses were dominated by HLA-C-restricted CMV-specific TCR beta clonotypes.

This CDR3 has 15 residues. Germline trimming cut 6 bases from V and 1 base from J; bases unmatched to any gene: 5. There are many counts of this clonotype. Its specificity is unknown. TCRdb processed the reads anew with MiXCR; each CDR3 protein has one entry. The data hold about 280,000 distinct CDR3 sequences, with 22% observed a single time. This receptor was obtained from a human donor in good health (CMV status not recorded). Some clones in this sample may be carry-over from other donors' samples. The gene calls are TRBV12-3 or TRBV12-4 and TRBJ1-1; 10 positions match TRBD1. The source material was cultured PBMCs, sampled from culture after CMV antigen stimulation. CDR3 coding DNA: TGTGCCAGCAGCCCCGGGACAGGGGCGAACACTGAAGCTTTCTTT. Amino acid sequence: CASSPGTGANTEAFF.